This T cell receptor beta chain was sequenced during a study of blood T cells in healthy people across ages. This CDR3 spans 14 amino acids. J gave up 4 bases and V 4 bases, and 3 bases lay outside the gene matches. The germline V gene encodes CDR1 SGHTA and CDR2 FQGNSA. Whole-study findings and limits: Across samples, TCR beta diversity tracked strongly with naive T cell percentage.

Using a J-beta primer mix together with a sample-barcoded 5' primer, a second PCR was run for about 7 to 12 cycles. Each CDR3 protein is one row after TCRdb ran MiXCR on the 5' RACE reads. The sample has about 800,000 distinct CDR3 sequences; more than 20% are singletons. This clonotype came up a few times. Its cognate antigen is unknown. These data were also reused for a study on T cells of mothers and their children. In that study: Second-PCR primer M1S introduced sample barcodes and 2-4 random nucleotides.

Material for sequencing was blood. The rearrangement joins TRBV7-2 to TRBJ2-2; the match to TRBD1 covers 7 bases. The TCR comes from a boy younger than 18 in good health. The CDR3 is CASSSGQPTGELFF. The CDR3 nucleotides are TGTGCCAGCAGCTCGGGACAGCCCACCGGGGAGCTGTTTTTT.